This entry lists 20 T cell receptor beta chains sequenced from one sample in a study of graft-versus-host responses after intestinal transplantation. Sequencing was performed with immunoSEQ multiplex PCR; in TCRdb, only in-frame clones are kept and a portion is missing. The repertoire holds just under 85,000 clones, with about 91% as singletons. For these TCRs, the target antigens are not known. The specimen was unstimulated CD8+ T cells sorted from spleen or lymph node cells, collected before transplant. All receptors derive from a human donor who was the organ donor for an intestinal transplant.

CDR3 protein: CASSRQGVGEKLFF. The CDR3, as DNA: TGTGCCAGCAGCCGACAGGGGGTGGGTGAAAAACTGTTTTTT. The chain joins TRBV27 to TRBJ1-4, with TRBD1 matching over 9 bases. The V segment lost 6 bases and the J segment 7 bases; nucleotides outside the gene matches: 6. CDR1 and CDR2 (germline): MNHEY, SMNVEV (reference sequence). The CDR3 length is 14 residues.

About this clone: The junction does not match germline at one end; this may be a read error. The chain is built from TRBV18 and TRBJ1-5, with a tentative D call TRBD1 (5 bases). The CDR3 is 15 amino acids. Germline loops: CDR1 KGHSH, CDR2 LQKENI. CDR3 residues: CASAPPPPGNQPQHF. As DNA, the CDR3 is TGTGCCAGCGCACCACCCCCCCCAGGGAATCAGCCCCAGCATTTT.

V is TRBV14 and J is TRBJ2-5, with D possibly being TRBD1 or TRBD2 (7 bases each). Germline V gene lookup returns CDR1 SGHDN and CDR2 FVKESK. The germline V and J ends were trimmed by 0 bases and 5 bases, with 16 bases remaining between them. This CDR3 contains 16 residues. CDR3 nucleotide sequence: TGTGCCAGCAGCCAAGATTCACGGCAGGGGGGGGAGACCCAGTACTTC. As protein: CASSQDSRQGGETQYF.

This clone was observed once. CDR3 sequence: CASSHDRGDSPLHF. The CDR3, as DNA: TGCGCCAGCAGCCACGACAGGGGTGATTCACCCCTCCACTTT. V usage is TRBV4-1 and J usage is TRBJ1-6; 8 bases align to TRBD1. The V gene end was trimmed by 3 bases and the J gene end by 8 bases; junction bases not matched to a gene: 3. Germline values: CDR1 MGHRA, CDR2 YSYEKL. This CDR3 has 14 residues.

This chain links TRBV5-6 with TRBJ2-5, with TRBD1 as a possible D gene (6 bases). V was shortened by 0 bases and J by 0 bases, with 12 bases between the two germline ends. The germline V gene has CDR1 SGHDT and CDR2 YYEEEE. There are 16 residues in the CDR3. CDR3 DNA: TGTGCCAGCAGCTTGGAGGACAGCATGTACCAAGAGACCCAGTACTTC. It yields the protein CASSLEDSMYQETQYF.

The chain is built from TRBV28 and TRBJ2-1; D gene ambiguous. The CDR3 consists of 11 residues. V was cut by 6 bases and J by 8 bases, with 8 bases left in between. Germline V lookup: CDR1 MDHEN, CDR2 SYDVKM. The CDR3 spells CASSAGDEQFF. Written as DNA, the CDR3 is TGTGCCAGCAGCGCAGGTGATGAGCAGTTCTTC.

The chain uses TRBV6-4 and TRBJ2-5; D might be TRBD1 (7 bases). The end of the DNA fits TRBJ2-7 better, so the J call may be wrong. The CDR3 length is 13 residues. Germline CDR1 MRHNA, CDR2 SNTAGT. CDR3 in amino acids: CASREGQPYEQYF. DNA for the CDR3: TGTGCCAGCAGGGAGGGACAGCCCTACGAGCAGTACTTC.

The V gene is TRBV27, the J gene TRBJ2-5, with D possibly called TRBD1 or TRBD2 (5 bases each). The J call is doubtful: the DNA matches TRBJ2-7 better. This CDR3 spans 16 amino acids. Germline values: CDR1 MNHEY, CDR2 SMNVEV (reference sequence). The CDR3 coding sequence is TGTGCCAGCAGTTCGCTCGGACTTCCAGGACACTACGAGCAGTACTTC. Protein sequence: CASSSLGLPGHYEQYF.

The chain employs TRBV5-1 and TRBJ1-4; TRBD1 agrees at 7 bases. The CDR3 has 15 residues. V trimming: 3 bases; J trimming: 8 bases; junction bases outside the gene matches: 10. Germline V gives CDR1 SGHRS, CDR2 YFSETQ. The CDR3 sequence: CASSYDREGLEKLFF. For the CDR3, the DNA is TGCGCCAGCAGCTATGACAGGGAGGGGTTGGAAAAACTGTTTTTT.

As to this clone: One end of the junction varies from germline; a read error may be responsible. The gene calls are TRBV6-5 and TRBJ1-2; no clear D gene. The CDR3 covers 10 residues. CDR1 and CDR2 (germline): MNHEY, SVGAGI. The CDR3 loop reads CASSESLADF. The CDR3 DNA reads as TGTGCCAGCAGTGAATCGTTGGCTGATTTC.

The rearrangement links TRBV5-4 to TRBJ2-6, with D perhaps TRBD2 (6 bases). This CDR3 has 15 residues. CDR1 and CDR2 (germline): SGHNT, YYREEE (reference sequence). Trimming cost V 4 bases and J 0 bases, with 8 bases left between them. The CDR3 DNA follows: TGTGCCAGCAGCCCGGGAGTCTCTGGGGCCAACGTCCTGACTTTC. This encodes CASSPGVSGANVLTF. Combining the CDR3 with reference TRBV5-4 and TRBJ2-6 gives the whole variable domain ETGVTQSPTHLIKTRGQQVTLRCSSQSGHNTVSWYQQALGQGPQFIFQYYREEENGRGNFPPRFSGLQFPNYSSELNVNALELDDSALYLCASSPGVSGANVLTFGAGSRLTVL.

The chain couples TRBV5-6 to TRBJ1-5, with D perhaps matching TRBD1 (5 bases). The V end lost 2 bases, the J end lost 7 bases, and 13 bases lay between the germline ends. Germline assignment: CDR1 SGHDT and CDR2 YYEEEE. There are 14 residues in the CDR3. CDR3 DNA: TGTGCCAGCAGCTTAGAAGGGGCGAACCAGCCCCAGCATTTT. Translation: CASSLEGANQPQHF.

This clone came up once. The rearrangement joins TRBV9 to TRBJ2-3, with TRBD2 as a possible D gene (5 bases). Germline V lookup: CDR1 SGDLS, CDR2 YYNGEE. V was trimmed by 0 bases and J by 2 bases, leaving 16 bases between them. The CDR3 runs 17 residues. CDR3 DNA sequence: TGTGCCAGCAGCGTAGGTTCCGTGACTAAAGTCACAGATACGCAGTATTTT. Translated, it gives CASSVGSVTKVTDTQYF. The variable domain in full, completed from reference TRBV9 and TRBJ2-3, reads DSGVTQTPKHLITATGQRVTLRCSPRSGDLSVYWYQQSLDQGLQFLIQYYNGEERAKGNILERFSAQQFPDLHSELNLSSLELGDSALYFCASSVGSVTKVTDTQYFGPGTRLTVL.

The rearrangement joins TRBV29-1 to TRBJ2-2; 8 bases align to TRBD2. There are 15 residues in the CDR3. Germline CDR1 reads SQVTM; CDR2 reads ANQGSEA. V lost 7 bases to trimming and J lost 1 base; unmatched junction nucleotides: 8. The CDR3 loop reads CSALVSGRNTGELFF. The CDR3 DNA sequence: TGCAGCGCCTTGGTCAGCGGGAGGAACACCGGGGAGCTGTTTTTT.

A remark on this clone: One end of the junction fails to match germline, which may point to a read error. The rearrangement uses TRBV29-1 and TRBJ1-1; TRBD1 might be the D (6 bases). CDR1 is SQVTM, CDR2 ANQGSEA, per germline. The CDR3 runs 12 residues. The CDR3 spells CSVEGGGPEAFF. In DNA form, the CDR3 reads TGCAGCGTGGAAGGGGGGGGCCCTGAAGCTTTCTTT.

The rearrangement links TRBV11-2 to TRBJ2-7; possibly TRBD1 or TRBD2 for D (7 bases each). Germline lookup yields CDR1 SGHAT and CDR2 FQNNGV. This CDR3 has 14 amino acids. The germline V and J ends were trimmed by 1 base and 6 bases, with 13 bases remaining between them. The CDR3 region has the DNA TGTGCCAGCAGCTTAGTACTCAGGGGGGGCGAGCAGTACTTC. Amino acid sequence: CASSLVLRGGEQYF.

J is TRBJ2-5 and V is TRBV5-6, with D possibly matching TRBD1 (6 bases). Trimming pared 0 bases from V and 5 bases from J, leaving 20 bases between. The germline gives CDR1 SGHDT, CDR2 YYEEEE. The CDR3 contains 17 residues. The CDR3 DNA is TGTGCCAGCAGCTTGGAAGGTTTGTGGGGACAAGAGGAGACCCAGTACTTC. Protein: CASSLEGLWGQEETQYF.

J is TRBJ1-1 and V is TRBV19, with D perhaps matching TRBD1 (5 bases). The V end was cut by 2 bases, the J end by 4 bases, with 14 bases between. CDR1 and CDR2 from the germline V gene are LNHDA and SQIVND (reference sequence). This CDR3 region has 15 residues. This CDR3 is CASSISQGHGTEAFF. The CDR3 DNA reads as TGTGCCAGTAGTATATCCCAGGGCCACGGCACTGAAGCTTTCTTT.

In this sample, this clone turned up once. The rearrangement links TRBV6-1 to TRBJ1-4, with D possibly being TRBD1 (6 bases). Trimming stripped 7 bases from V and 0 bases from J, with 12 bases between. The CDR3 extends over 15 amino acids. Germline CDR1 and CDR2: MNHNS and SASEGT. The CDR3 nucleotides read TGTGCCAGCAAGGGGGTGACAACAACTAATGAAAAACTGTTTTTT. Its protein is CASKGVTTTNEKLFF.

The chain links TRBV4-1 to TRBJ2-3, with 7 positions matching TRBD2. The V and J ends lost 2 bases and 1 base, in that order; junction bases with no gene match: 0. CDR1 is MGHRA, CDR2 YSYEKL, per germline. This CDR3 is 14 amino acids long. The CDR3 DNA is TGCGCCAGCAGCCAAACTAGCGGCACAGATACGCAGTATTTT. Translating gives CASSQTSGTDTQYF.